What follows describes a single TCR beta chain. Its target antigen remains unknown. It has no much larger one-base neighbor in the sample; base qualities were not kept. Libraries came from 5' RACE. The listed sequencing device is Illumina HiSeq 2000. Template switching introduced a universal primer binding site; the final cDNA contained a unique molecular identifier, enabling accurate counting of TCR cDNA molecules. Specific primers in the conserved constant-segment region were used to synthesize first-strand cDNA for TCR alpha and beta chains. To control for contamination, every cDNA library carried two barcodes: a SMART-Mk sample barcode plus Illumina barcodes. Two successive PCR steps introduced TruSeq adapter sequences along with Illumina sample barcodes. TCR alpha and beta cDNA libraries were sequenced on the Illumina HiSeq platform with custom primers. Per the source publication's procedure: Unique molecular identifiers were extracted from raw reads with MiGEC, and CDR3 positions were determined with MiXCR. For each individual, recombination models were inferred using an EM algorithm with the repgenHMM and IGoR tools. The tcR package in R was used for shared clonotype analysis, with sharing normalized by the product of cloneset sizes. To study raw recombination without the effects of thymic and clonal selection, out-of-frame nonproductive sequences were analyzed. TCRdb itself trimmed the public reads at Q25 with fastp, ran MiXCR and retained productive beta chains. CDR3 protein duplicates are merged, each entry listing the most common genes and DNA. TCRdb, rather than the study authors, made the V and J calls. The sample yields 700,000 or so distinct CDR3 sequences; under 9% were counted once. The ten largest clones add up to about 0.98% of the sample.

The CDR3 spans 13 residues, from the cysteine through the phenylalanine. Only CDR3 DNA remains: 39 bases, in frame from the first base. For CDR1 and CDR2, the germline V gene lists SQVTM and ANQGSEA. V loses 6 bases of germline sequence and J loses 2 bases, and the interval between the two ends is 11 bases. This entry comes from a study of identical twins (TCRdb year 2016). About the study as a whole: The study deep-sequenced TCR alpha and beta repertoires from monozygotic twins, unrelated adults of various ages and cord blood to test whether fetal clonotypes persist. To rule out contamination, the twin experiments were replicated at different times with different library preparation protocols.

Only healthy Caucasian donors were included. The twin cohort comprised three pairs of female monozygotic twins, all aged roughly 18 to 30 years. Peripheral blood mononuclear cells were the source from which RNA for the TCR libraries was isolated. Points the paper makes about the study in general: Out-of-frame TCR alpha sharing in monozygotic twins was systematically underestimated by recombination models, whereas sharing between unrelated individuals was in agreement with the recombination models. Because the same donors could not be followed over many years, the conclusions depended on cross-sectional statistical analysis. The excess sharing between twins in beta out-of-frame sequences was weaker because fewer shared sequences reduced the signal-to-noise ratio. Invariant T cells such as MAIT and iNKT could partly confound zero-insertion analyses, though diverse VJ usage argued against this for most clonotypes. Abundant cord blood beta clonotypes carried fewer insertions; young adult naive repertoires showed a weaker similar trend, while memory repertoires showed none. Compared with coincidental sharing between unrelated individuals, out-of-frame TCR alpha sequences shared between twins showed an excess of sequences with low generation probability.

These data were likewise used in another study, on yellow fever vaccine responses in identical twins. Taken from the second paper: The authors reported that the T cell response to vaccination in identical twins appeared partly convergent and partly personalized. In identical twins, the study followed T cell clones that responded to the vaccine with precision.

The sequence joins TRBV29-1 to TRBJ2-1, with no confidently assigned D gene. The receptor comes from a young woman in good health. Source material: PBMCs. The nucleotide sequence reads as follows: TGCAGCGTCTACCCCTCCCCCTACAATGAGCAGTTCTTC. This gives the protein CSVYPSPYNEQFF.